This TCR beta chain was identified in a study of PD-1 blockade in classical Hodgkin lymphoma. Study-wide context: Nivolumab dosed at 3 mg/kg went to patients intravenously every 2 weeks.

The repertoire was sequenced with immunoSEQ multiplex PCR; TCRdb's copy has only in-frame clones and lacks some. In the table there are 100,000 or so clones, about 93% of which are singletons. Sample time point: cycle 4 day 1 (C4D1), after less than 7 weeks of nivolumab. Relapse was seen in all patients after autologous stem cell transplantation, and brentuximab vedotin exposure was variable. Germline CDR1 and CDR2: SGDLS and YYNGEE. CDR3 length equals 17 residues. The V end was cut by 3 bases, the J end by 3 bases, with 21 bases between. V is TRBV9 and J is TRBJ1-2, with TRBD1 as a possible D gene (6 bases). The material sequenced was peripheral blood mononuclear cells (PBMCs), taken before the fourth cycle of nivolumab. This clonotype was sampled from a human donor with classical Hodgkin lymphoma. The CDR3 DNA follows: TGTGCCAGCAGCGCTGTCCCCCCAAGGGGGGGGGACTATGGCTACACCTTC. Protein product: CASSAVPPRGGDYGYTF.